The rows below give T cell receptor beta chains drawn from one sample of a study of CD8 T cells in ankylosing spondylitis. TCRdb re-called the 5' RACE reads through MiXCR, storing one row per CDR3 protein. The profile shows some 200,000 distinct CDR3 sequences, around 24% of them singletons. Material for sequencing was blood, either unsorted or a sorted T cell fraction (not recorded which). These receptors all come from a male donor with ankylosing spondylitis or in good health (not recorded which). CDR3s leave out the opening cysteine and the closing phenylalanine or tryptophan. Fields, in order: V gene, CDR3 protein.

v_gene: TRBV5-1
CDR3aa: ASSLRPGGSNTEAF

v_gene: TRBV5-1
CDR3aa: ASSLAGQGAFRETQY

v_gene: TRBV20-1
CDR3aa: SARRGEGTDTQY

v_gene: TRBV5-1
CDR3aa: ASSPSKRSSTDTQY

v_gene: TRBV7-9
CDR3aa: ASSATVHNEQF

v_gene: TRBV5-6
CDR3aa: ASSLAGVYADTQY

v_gene: TRBV4-1
CDR3aa: ASSQVGRGPETQY

v_gene: TRBV24-1
CDR3aa: ATSDPGEGSTDTQY

v_gene: TRBV10-3
CDR3aa: AVTGGMNTEAF

v_gene: TRBV5-1
CDR3aa: ASSLTGTALYNEQF

v_gene: TRBV9
CDR3aa: ASSPQGSSGYEQY

v_gene: TRBV4-3
CDR3aa: ASSQDPPGSSSGANVLT

v_gene: TRBV7-6
CDR3aa: ASSKHSGRIYNEQF

v_gene: TRBV20-1
CDR3aa: SAIHRAGELF

v_gene: TRBV4-3
CDR3aa: ASSQRTGGPYEQY

v_gene: TRBV29-1
CDR3aa: SVEDAVGSWTDTQY

v_gene: TRBV12-3/TRBV12-4
CDR3aa: ASRLTDLDSPLH

v_gene: TRBV10-3
CDR3aa: AIKDNMGKGYNEQF

v_gene: TRBV2
CDR3aa: ASSGGLPYNEQF

v_gene: TRBV15
CDR3aa: ATSRGDERGEQY

v_gene: TRBV11-3
CDR3aa: ASSTYRENTEAF

v_gene: TRBV20-1
CDR3aa: SARAGDRSYNSPLH

v_gene: TRBV11-2
CDR3aa: ASSSHWIRGDEQF

v_gene: TRBV6-1
CDR3aa: ASRRGGQGRADYGYA

v_gene: TRBV6-1
CDR3aa: ASSDGGNQPQH

v_gene: TRBV29-1
CDR3aa: SAPGLAGLGETQY

v_gene: TRBV6-5
CDR3aa: ASSYSARTAGNTEAF

v_gene: TRBV2
CDR3aa: ASSYHRTSGRYEQY

v_gene: TRBV25-1
CDR3aa: ASTNSGGLYEQY

v_gene: TRBV5-4
CDR3aa: ASSLKREGETQY

v_gene: TRBV6-1
CDR3aa: ASSTLAGEGEQY

v_gene: TRBV25-1
CDR3aa: ASIGGSSYNEQF

v_gene: TRBV20-1
CDR3aa: SARSTSKETQY

v_gene: TRBV20-1
CDR3aa: SASYLAGGNNEQF

v_gene: TRBV28
CDR3aa: ASSLSGGEVGELF

v_gene: TRBV18
CDR3aa: ASSPATGAETQY

v_gene: TRBV6-5
CDR3aa: ASSYSNYGYT

v_gene: TRBV12-3/TRBV12-4
CDR3aa: ASSFRLAGTYEQY

v_gene: TRBV18
CDR3aa: ASSPEGPNTAKNIQY

v_gene: TRBV15
CDR3aa: ATSRGTGQETQY

v_gene: TRBV28
CDR3aa: ASRSQNTEAF

v_gene: TRBV6-5
CDR3aa: ASSYSTQGNYEQY

v_gene: TRBV11-2
CDR3aa: ASSTAGGPYEQF

v_gene: TRBV7-2
CDR3aa: ASSWDREDEQY

v_gene: TRBV7-9
CDR3aa: ASSSMDGLGGYT